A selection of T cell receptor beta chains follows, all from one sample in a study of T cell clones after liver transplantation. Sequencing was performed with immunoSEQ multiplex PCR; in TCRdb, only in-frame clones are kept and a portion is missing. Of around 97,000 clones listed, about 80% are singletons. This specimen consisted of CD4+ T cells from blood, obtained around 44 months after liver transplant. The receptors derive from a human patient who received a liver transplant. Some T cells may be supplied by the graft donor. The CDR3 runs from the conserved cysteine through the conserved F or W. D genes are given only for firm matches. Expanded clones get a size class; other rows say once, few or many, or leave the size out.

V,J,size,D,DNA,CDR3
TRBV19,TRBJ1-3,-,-,TGTGCCAGTACAACCCCTTCCGGGGCCCGGAGAAACACCATATATTTT,CASTTPSGARRNTIYF
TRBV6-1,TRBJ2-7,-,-,TGTGCCAGCAGTGAAGACGATTGGAGCGGATTCGTCTACGAGCAGTACTTC,CASSEDDWSGFVYEQYF
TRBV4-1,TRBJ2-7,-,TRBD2,TGCGCCAGCAGCCAGAGGGCGGGAGGTCGCCGGGACGAGCAGTACTTC,CASSQRAGGRRDEQYF
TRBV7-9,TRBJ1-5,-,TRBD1,TGTGCCAGCAGCTTAGCAGACAGGGGGTTTAATCAGCCCCAGCATTTT,CASSLADRGFNQPQHF
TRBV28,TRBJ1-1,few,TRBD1,TGTGCCAGCGGAACAGGGGCAATGAACACTGAAGCTTTCTTT,CASGTGAMNTEAFF
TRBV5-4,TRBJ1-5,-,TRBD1,TGTGCCAGCAGCTTGGGTGGACAGGATCAGCCCCAGCATTTT,CASSLGGQDQPQHF
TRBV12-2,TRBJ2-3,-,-,TGTGCAAGCCACCCAGTAGGGGGGACAAATTCTTACACAGATACGCAGTATTTT,CASHPVGGTNSYTDTQYF
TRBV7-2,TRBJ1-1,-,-,TGTGCCAGCAGCCCATTAAGTAGCATGAACACTGAAGCTTTCTTT,CASSPLSSMNTEAFF
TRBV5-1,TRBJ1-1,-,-,TGCGCCAGCAGCTCCTCACTAACTGAAGCTTTCTTT,CASSSSLTEAFF
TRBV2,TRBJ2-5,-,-,TGTGCCAGCCCGGGGAGAGCAGACCGCCAAGAGACCCAGTACTTC,CASPGRADRQETQYF
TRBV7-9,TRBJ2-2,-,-,TGTGCCAGCAGCCGGAGCGAGGTCAGCGGGGAGCTGTTTTTT,CASSRSEVSGELFF
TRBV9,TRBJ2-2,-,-,TGTGCCAGCAGCGTAGCTCTGGGTGGCGGGGAGCTGTTTTTT,CASSVALGGGELFF
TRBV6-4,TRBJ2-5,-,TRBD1,TGTGCCAGCAGCCCCAGTCAGGGGGAGTCCCAGTACTTC,CASSPSQGESQYF
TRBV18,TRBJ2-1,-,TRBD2,TGTGCCAGCTCCCCACTAGCGGGAGCCGGGAATGAGCAGTTCTTC,CASSPLAGAGNEQFF
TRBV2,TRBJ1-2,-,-,TGTGCCAGCAGCAGGGCAGCCGGGGGCTATGGCTACACCTTC,CASSRAAGGYGYTF
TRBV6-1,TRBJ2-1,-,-,TGTGCCAGCAGCGGACAGTTTAGGAATGAGCAGTTCTTC,CASSGQFRNEQFF
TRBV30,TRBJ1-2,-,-,TGTGCCTGGAGGGTCCGGGGGGGGTCGAACTATGGCTACACCTTC,CAWRVRGGSNYGYTF
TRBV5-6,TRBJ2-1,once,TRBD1,TGTGCCAGCAGCTTACAGGGGGCTTTGAATGAGCAGTTCTTC,CASSLQGALNEQFF
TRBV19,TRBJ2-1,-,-,TGTGCCAGTAGTAGCGGGATTAAGAATGAGCAGTTCTTC,CASSSGIKNEQFF
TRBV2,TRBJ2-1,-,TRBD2,TGTGCCAGCAGGGAGGGACTAGCGGGATTAAACAATGAGCAGTTCTTC,CASREGLAGLNNEQFF
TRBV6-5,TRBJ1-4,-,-,TGTGCCAGCAGATCCCGGTTTACAAATGAAAAACTGTTTTTT,CASRSRFTNEKLFF
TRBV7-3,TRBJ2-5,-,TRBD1,TGTGCCAGCAGCTTAGACGGACAGGGACGCGAGACCCAGTACTTC,CASSLDGQGRETQYF
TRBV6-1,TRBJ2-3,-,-,TGTGCCAGCACCTTTTCAGATACGCAGTATTTT,CASTFSDTQYF
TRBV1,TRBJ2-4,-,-,TGCACCAGCAGCGCCGGGACTCGTGACAAAAACATTCAGTACTTC,CTSSAGTRDKNIQYF
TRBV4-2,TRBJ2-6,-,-,TGTGCCAGCAGCCAAAGGGACGTTCGAGGGCCAGACTCTGGGGCCAACGTCCTGACTTTC,CASSQRDVRGPDSGANVLTF
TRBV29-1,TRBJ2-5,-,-,TGCAGCACCAGACAGGGAGGAAAGACCCAGTACTTC,CSTRQGGKTQYF
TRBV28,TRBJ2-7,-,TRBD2,TGTGCCAGCAGGGTGACTAGCGGGAGAGGCTACGAGCAGTACTTC,CASRVTSGRGYEQYF
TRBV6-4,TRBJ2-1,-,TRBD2,TGTGCCAGCAGCAAACTAGCGGGAGATTTTGGGGAGCAGTTCTTC,CASSKLAGDFGEQFF
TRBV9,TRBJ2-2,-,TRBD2,TGTGCCAGCAGCGTAGCTACTAGCGGGAGGTCGAACACCGGGGAGCTGTTTTTT,CASSVATSGRSNTGELFF
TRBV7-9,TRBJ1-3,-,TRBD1,TGTGCCAGCCTCAAAGACAGGGCGGAAAACACCATATATTTT,CASLKDRAENTIYF
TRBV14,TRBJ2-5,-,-,TGTGCCAGCAGCCAAGGGGGAGTCCAAGAGACCCAGTACTTC,CASSQGGVQETQYF
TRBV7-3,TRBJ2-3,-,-,TGTGCCAGCAGCCCCAAGATGGCAGGCACAGATACGCAGTATTTT,CASSPKMAGTDTQYF